A selection of T cell receptor beta chains follows, all from one sample in a study of PD-L1 blockade in urothelial cancer. TCRdb's copy holds only in-frame clones and misses some; the assay was immunoSEQ multiplex PCR. This repertoire shows roughly 63,000 clones, roughly 80% found once; its top ten account for around 5.7%. The source material was PBMCs, sampled around atezolizumab (anti-PD-L1) treatment. The source is a man in his 70s with urothelial cancer. The CDR3 runs from the conserved cysteine through the conserved F or W. A D gene is named only where the DNA matches it firmly. Only part of the rows carry a size: once, few, many, or a class if the clone is expanded.

v_call: TRBV19
j_call: TRBJ1-5
clone_size: few
d_call: NA
cdr3_nt: TGTGCCAGTAGAACGACGGGGGGGAATAGCAATCAGCCCCAGCATTTT
cdr3_aa: CASRTTGGNSNQPQHF

v_call: TRBV5-6
j_call: TRBJ2-3
clone_size: NA
d_call: NA
cdr3_nt: TGTGCCAGCAGCCCCTTTACGAGAAGCACAGATACGCAGTATTTT
cdr3_aa: CASSPFTRSTDTQYF

v_call: TRBV7-2
j_call: TRBJ2-3
clone_size: NA
d_call: NA
cdr3_nt: TGTGCCAGCAGCTGGGCGCGGGCTGCAGATACGCAGTATTTT
cdr3_aa: CASSWARAADTQYF

v_call: TRBV11-2
j_call: TRBJ2-3
clone_size: once
d_call: NA
cdr3_nt: TGTGCCAGCAGCCCCGGGCTAGCCACAGATACGCAGTATTTT
cdr3_aa: CASSPGLATDTQYF

v_call: TRBV5-1
j_call: TRBJ1-4
clone_size: few
d_call: TRBD1
cdr3_nt: TGCGCCAGCAGCTTGGAAGAGGGGGCAGGGGAAAAACTGTTTTTT
cdr3_aa: CASSLEEGAGEKLFF

v_call: TRBV2
j_call: TRBJ2-7
clone_size: NA
d_call: NA
cdr3_nt: TGTGCCAGCAGTGAGGCGGGACCTCGTTACGAGCAGTACTTC
cdr3_aa: CASSEAGPRYEQYF

v_call: TRBV9
j_call: TRBJ1-1
clone_size: NA
d_call: NA
cdr3_nt: TGTGCCAGCAGCGCTGGGGCTTTGGGCACTGAAGCTTTCTTT
cdr3_aa: CASSAGALGTEAFF

v_call: TRBV29-1
j_call: TRBJ1-1
clone_size: NA
d_call: NA
cdr3_nt: TGCAGCGTTGTGGGCCATCGTGAAGCTTTCTTT
cdr3_aa: CSVVGHREAFF

v_call: TRBV5-4
j_call: TRBJ1-4
clone_size: NA
d_call: NA
cdr3_nt: TGTGCCAGCAGCTTTAGGGGGGGAGAAAAACTGTTTTTT
cdr3_aa: CASSFRGGEKLFF

v_call: TRBV6-1
j_call: TRBJ2-1
clone_size: NA
d_call: TRBD2
cdr3_nt: TGTGCCAGCAAAGAAGCTAGCGGGGGCGATTCCTATGAGCAGTTCTTC
cdr3_aa: CASKEASGGDSYEQFF

v_call: TRBV11-2
j_call: TRBJ2-1
clone_size: NA
d_call: TRBD1
cdr3_nt: TGTGCCAGCAGGACAGGGTTAGGAGGAGGCAATGAGCAGTTCTTC
cdr3_aa: CASRTGLGGGNEQFF

v_call: TRBV18
j_call: TRBJ2-5
clone_size: NA
d_call: TRBD1
cdr3_nt: TGTGCCAGCTCACCGGGACAGTTCCAAGAGACCCAGTACTTC
cdr3_aa: CASSPGQFQETQYF

v_call: TRBV12-5
j_call: TRBJ2-7
clone_size: NA
d_call: TRBD2
cdr3_nt: TGTGCTAGTGCCGATACCGGGACTAGCGTCGACGAGCAGTACTTC
cdr3_aa: CASADTGTSVDEQYF

v_call: TRBV10-1
j_call: TRBJ1-3
clone_size: NA
d_call: NA
cdr3_nt: TGCGCCACCTCCACCGGGGCTGGAAACACCATATATTTT
cdr3_aa: CATSTGAGNTIYF

v_call: TRBV19
j_call: TRBJ1-2
clone_size: NA
d_call: TRBD1
cdr3_nt: TGTGCCAGTAGTATAGGGCAGGGGGCGCGAGGCTACACCTTC
cdr3_aa: CASSIGQGARGYTF

v_call: TRBV27
j_call: TRBJ2-1
clone_size: NA
d_call: TRBD2
cdr3_nt: TGTGCCAGCAGTCCAGGGACTAGCGGGACGGGTGAGCAGTTCTTC
cdr3_aa: CASSPGTSGTGEQFF

v_call: TRBV20-1
j_call: TRBJ1-2
clone_size: NA
d_call: NA
cdr3_nt: TGCAGTGCTACCGGAGACTATGGCTACACCTTC
cdr3_aa: CSATGDYGYTF

v_call: TRBV5-3
j_call: TRBJ2-7
clone_size: NA
d_call: NA
cdr3_nt: TGTGCCAGAAGCCCCCTGACCACGCGGGACTACGAGCAGTACTTC
cdr3_aa: CARSPLTTRDYEQYF

v_call: TRBV5-1
j_call: TRBJ2-6
clone_size: NA
d_call: NA
cdr3_nt: TGCGCCAGCAGCTGGGCCGGGGTCTCTGGGGCCAACGTCCTGACTTTC
cdr3_aa: CASSWAGVSGANVLTF

v_call: TRBV4-2
j_call: TRBJ2-3
clone_size: NA
d_call: NA
cdr3_nt: TGTGCCAGCAGCCAAGATGGGGTAGACAGGTCGGGCACAGATACGCAGTATTTT
cdr3_aa: CASSQDGVDRSGTDTQYF

v_call: TRBV6-5
j_call: TRBJ2-7
clone_size: NA
d_call: TRBD1
cdr3_nt: TGTGCCAGCAGGATACCGGGACAGGGGAACGAGCAGTACTTC
cdr3_aa: CASRIPGQGNEQYF

v_call: TRBV4-2
j_call: TRBJ2-1
clone_size: NA
d_call: NA
cdr3_nt: TGTGCCAGCAGCCAAGATTCCGGCTCCTACAATGAGCAGTTCTTC
cdr3_aa: CASSQDSGSYNEQFF

v_call: TRBV15
j_call: TRBJ1-3
clone_size: NA
d_call: NA
cdr3_nt: TGTGCCACCAGCCGTGCTGACAACTCTGGAAACACCATATATTTT
cdr3_aa: CATSRADNSGNTIYF

v_call: TRBV5-1
j_call: TRBJ2-1
clone_size: NA
d_call: TRBD2
cdr3_nt: TGCGCCAGCAGCCTAAGACTAGCGGGGGGACCGGCCTCCTACAATGAGCAGTTCTTC
cdr3_aa: CASSLRLAGGPASYNEQFF

v_call: TRBV30
j_call: TRBJ2-7
clone_size: NA
d_call: TRBD2
cdr3_nt: TGTGCCTGGAGTGTACTTGGACTAGCGGATCCCTACGAGCAGTACTTC
cdr3_aa: CAWSVLGLADPYEQYF

v_call: TRBV5-1
j_call: TRBJ2-3
clone_size: once
d_call: TRBD2
cdr3_nt: TGCGCCAGCAGCCCTTGGTCGGGGGGGCTTGGAGATACGCAGTATTTT
cdr3_aa: CASSPWSGGLGDTQYF

v_call: TRBV11-3
j_call: TRBJ2-2
clone_size: NA
d_call: NA
cdr3_nt: TGTGCCAGCAGCGCCGCACTAGGCACCGGGGAGCTGTTTTTT
cdr3_aa: CASSAALGTGELFF

v_call: TRBV19
j_call: TRBJ1-1
clone_size: few
d_call: NA
cdr3_nt: TGTGCCAGTAGTTCCCAGGTTACCACTGAAGCTTTCTTT
cdr3_aa: CASSSQVTTEAFF

v_call: TRBV5-4
j_call: TRBJ1-1
clone_size: NA
d_call: NA
cdr3_nt: TGTGCCAGCAGCTTGGTTGGGGGGAGTAACACTGAAGCTTTCTTT
cdr3_aa: CASSLVGGSNTEAFF

v_call: TRBV7-9
j_call: TRBJ2-7
clone_size: NA
d_call: TRBD2
cdr3_nt: TGTGCCAGCAGCTTAGCTAGCGGGAGGGCCCTCGAGCAGTACTTC
cdr3_aa: CASSLASGRALEQYF

v_call: TRBV19
j_call: TRBJ1-1
clone_size: NA
d_call: NA
cdr3_nt: TGTGCCAGTAGTATAGTAGGGGGGGCTGAAGCTTTCTTT
cdr3_aa: CASSIVGGAEAFF

v_call: TRBV7-9
j_call: TRBJ2-3
clone_size: NA
d_call: TRBD1
cdr3_nt: TGTGCCAGCATCACCCTGGCCGGACAGGGGGCGACAGATACGCAGTATTTT
cdr3_aa: CASITLAGQGATDTQYF

v_call: TRBV11-1
j_call: TRBJ1-1
clone_size: NA
d_call: NA
cdr3_nt: TGTGCCAGCAGCTCTCCCTGGGACATTTGGACTGAAGCTTTCTTT
cdr3_aa: CASSSPWDIWTEAFF

v_call: TRBV5-1
j_call: TRBJ2-1
clone_size: NA
d_call: NA
cdr3_nt: TGCGCCAGCAGCTCCCTCCTAGCCGAGAATGAGCAGTTCTTC
cdr3_aa: CASSSLLAENEQFF

v_call: TRBV19
j_call: TRBJ1-4
clone_size: once
d_call: NA
cdr3_nt: TGTGCCAGTAGTAGACAGATTAATGAAAAACTGTTTTTT
cdr3_aa: CASSRQINEKLFF

v_call: TRBV19
j_call: TRBJ1-2
clone_size: once
d_call: TRBD1
cdr3_nt: TGTGCCAGTAGTATAGGTCGGACAGGGTACGGCTACACCTTC
cdr3_aa: CASSIGRTGYGYTF

v_call: TRBV19
j_call: TRBJ2-7
clone_size: many
d_call: TRBD1
cdr3_nt: TGTGCCAGTAGTATCAGGGGGCGATACAACGAGCAGTACTTC
cdr3_aa: CASSIRGRYNEQYF

v_call: TRBV18
j_call: TRBJ1-1
clone_size: NA
d_call: NA
cdr3_nt: TGTGCCAGCTCACCCGAAGGGGGATTCGCTGAAGCTTTCTTT
cdr3_aa: CASSPEGGFAEAFF

v_call: TRBV7-2
j_call: TRBJ2-1
clone_size: NA
d_call: TRBD2
cdr3_nt: TGTGCCAGCAGCCCCCGAACTAGCGAGCTTCTTTCGTACGAGCAGTTCTTC
cdr3_aa: CASSPRTSELLSYEQFF

v_call: TRBV16
j_call: TRBJ2-7
clone_size: NA
d_call: TRBD1
cdr3_nt: TGTGCCAGCAGCCTCGGACAGGATAGCTCCTACGAGCAGTACTTC
cdr3_aa: CASSLGQDSSYEQYF

v_call: TRBV25-1
j_call: TRBJ2-1
clone_size: NA
d_call: NA
cdr3_nt: TGTGCCAGCAGTGAATGGGGCGGGGCGAATGAGCAGTTCTTC
cdr3_aa: CASSEWGGANEQFF

v_call: TRBV7-2
j_call: TRBJ2-7
clone_size: NA
d_call: TRBD2
cdr3_nt: TGTGCCAGCAGCCCGACTAGCTTAGGGTACGAGCAGTACTTC
cdr3_aa: CASSPTSLGYEQYF

v_call: TRBV5-1
j_call: TRBJ2-7
clone_size: few
d_call: TRBD1
cdr3_nt: TGCGCCAGCAGCCCCTTAGCCCCCGGGACAGGGGGCCCCGACGTGCAGTACTTC
cdr3_aa: CASSPLAPGTGGPDVQYF

v_call: TRBV6-6
j_call: TRBJ1-2
clone_size: NA
d_call: TRBD1
cdr3_nt: TGTGCCAGCAGTCCAAACAGGGGTAACTATGGCTACACCTTC
cdr3_aa: CASSPNRGNYGYTF

v_call: TRBV7-8
j_call: TRBJ1-3
clone_size: NA
d_call: NA
cdr3_nt: TGTGCCAGCAGCCTAATAGGGGGAGGGGGAAACACCATATATTTT
cdr3_aa: CASSLIGGGGNTIYF

v_call: TRBV10-3
j_call: TRBJ2-7
clone_size: many
d_call: TRBD2
cdr3_nt: TGTGCCATCAGTGGAGCAACTAGCGGGAGGGTCGAGCAGTACTTC
cdr3_aa: CAISGATSGRVEQYF

v_call: TRBV11-3
j_call: TRBJ2-3
clone_size: few
d_call: TRBD2
cdr3_nt: TGTGCCAGCAGCAACCTACTAGCGACTAGCACAGATACGCAGTATTTT
cdr3_aa: CASSNLLATSTDTQYF

v_call: TRBV5-6
j_call: TRBJ2-1
clone_size: NA
d_call: TRBD2
cdr3_nt: TGTGCCAGCAGCTTGGGACTAGCGGGAGGTGAGCAGTTCTTC
cdr3_aa: CASSLGLAGGEQFF

v_call: TRBV6-1
j_call: TRBJ1-5
clone_size: NA
d_call: TRBD1
cdr3_nt: TGTGCCAGCAGTGTGTTGACAGGGGATGGGAGCAATCAGCCCCAGCATTTT
cdr3_aa: CASSVLTGDGSNQPQHF

v_call: TRBV10-2
j_call: TRBJ2-5
clone_size: NA
d_call: NA
cdr3_nt: TGCGCCAGCAGCACACAGGGGGCGGGAGGTGAGACCCAGTACTTC
cdr3_aa: CASSTQGAGGETQYF

v_call: TRBV29-1
j_call: TRBJ2-3
clone_size: NA
d_call: TRBD2
cdr3_nt: TGCAGCGTTGAGGCGGGAGGGATCACAGATACGCAGTATTTT
cdr3_aa: CSVEAGGITDTQYF

v_call: TRBV2
j_call: TRBJ2-3
clone_size: NA
d_call: TRBD2
cdr3_nt: TGTGCCAGCAGGGGGGTGGCGTGGCGGGAGGAGAACACAGATACGCAGTATTTT
cdr3_aa: CASRGVAWREENTDTQYF

v_call: TRBV30
j_call: TRBJ2-3
clone_size: NA
d_call: TRBD2
cdr3_nt: TGTGCCTGGAGACTAGCGGGATATAGCACAGATACGCAGTATTTT
cdr3_aa: CAWRLAGYSTDTQYF

v_call: TRBV11-1
j_call: TRBJ2-1
clone_size: NA
d_call: NA
cdr3_nt: TGTGCCAGCAGCTTAGCGGATCCCGCGGATGAGCAGTTCTTC
cdr3_aa: CASSLADPADEQFF

v_call: TRBV11-2
j_call: TRBJ2-7
clone_size: NA
d_call: TRBD1
cdr3_nt: TGTGCCAGCAGCTCCACCGGACAGGGTTTCCACGAGCAGTACTTC
cdr3_aa: CASSSTGQGFHEQYF

v_call: TRBV7-9
j_call: TRBJ2-5
clone_size: NA
d_call: NA
cdr3_nt: TGTGCCAGCAGCACAGGACCCAAAGAGACCCAGTACTTC
cdr3_aa: CASSTGPKETQYF

v_call: TRBV7-2
j_call: TRBJ2-2
clone_size: NA
d_call: NA
cdr3_nt: TGTGCCAGCAGCAGATCGTCTCGGGTGAACACCGGGGAGCTGTTTTTT
cdr3_aa: CASSRSSRVNTGELFF

v_call: TRBV7-3
j_call: TRBJ1-2
clone_size: NA
d_call: NA
cdr3_nt: TGTGCCAGCAGCTTAACCCTCCCTGGGCCAGTACCGAACTATGGCTACACCTTC
cdr3_aa: CASSLTLPGPVPNYGYTF

v_call: TRBV18
j_call: TRBJ2-5
clone_size: NA
d_call: NA
cdr3_nt: TGTGCCAGCTCACTATCCCCCTCCCAAGAGACCCAGTACTTC
cdr3_aa: CASSLSPSQETQYF

v_call: TRBV11-1
j_call: TRBJ2-7
clone_size: NA
d_call: TRBD2
cdr3_nt: TGTGCCAGCAGCTTAAGGGGCGGGGGCTCCTACGAGCAGTACTTC
cdr3_aa: CASSLRGGGSYEQYF